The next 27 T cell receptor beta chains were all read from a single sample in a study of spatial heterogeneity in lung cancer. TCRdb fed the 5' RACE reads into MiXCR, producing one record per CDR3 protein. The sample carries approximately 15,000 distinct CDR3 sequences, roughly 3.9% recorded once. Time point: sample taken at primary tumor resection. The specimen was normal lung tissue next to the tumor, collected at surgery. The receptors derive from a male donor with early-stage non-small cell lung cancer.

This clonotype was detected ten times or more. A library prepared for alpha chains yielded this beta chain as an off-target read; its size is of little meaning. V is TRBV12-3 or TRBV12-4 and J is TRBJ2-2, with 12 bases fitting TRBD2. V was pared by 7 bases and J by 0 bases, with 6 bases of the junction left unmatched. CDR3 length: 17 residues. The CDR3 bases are TGTGCCAGCACCCCACTAGCGGGAGGCCCGAACACCGGGGAGCTGTTTTTT. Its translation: CASTPLAGGPNTGELFF.

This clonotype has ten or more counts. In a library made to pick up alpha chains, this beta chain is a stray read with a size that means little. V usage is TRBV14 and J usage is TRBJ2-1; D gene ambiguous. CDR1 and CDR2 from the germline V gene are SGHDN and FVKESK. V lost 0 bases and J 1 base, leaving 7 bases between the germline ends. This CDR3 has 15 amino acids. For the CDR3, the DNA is TGTGCCAGCAGCCAAGATTGGAAGTCCTACAATGAGCAGTTCTTC. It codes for CASSQDWKSYNEQFF.

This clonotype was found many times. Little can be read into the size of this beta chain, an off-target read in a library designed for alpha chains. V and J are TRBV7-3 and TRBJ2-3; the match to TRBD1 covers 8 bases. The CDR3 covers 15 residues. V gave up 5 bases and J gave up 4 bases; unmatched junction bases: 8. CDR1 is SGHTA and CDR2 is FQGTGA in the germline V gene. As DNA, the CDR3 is TGTGCCAGCAGCCGGGACAGGTGGCAGGCAGATACGCAGTATTTT. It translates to CASSRDRWQADTQYF.

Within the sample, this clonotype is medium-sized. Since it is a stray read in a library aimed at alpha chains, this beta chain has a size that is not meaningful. CDR3 residues: CASSLDRTSGLDTQYF. In DNA, the CDR3 is TGTGCCAGCAGCTTAGACCGGACTAGCGGGTTGGATACGCAGTATTTT. The J gene is TRBJ2-3, the V gene TRBV11-2; TRBD2 aligns across 11 bases. This CDR3 has 16 amino acids. Germline V gene data show CDR1 as SGHAT and CDR2 as FQNNGV. The ends lost 0 bases at V and 6 bases at J; junction bases unmatched: 5.

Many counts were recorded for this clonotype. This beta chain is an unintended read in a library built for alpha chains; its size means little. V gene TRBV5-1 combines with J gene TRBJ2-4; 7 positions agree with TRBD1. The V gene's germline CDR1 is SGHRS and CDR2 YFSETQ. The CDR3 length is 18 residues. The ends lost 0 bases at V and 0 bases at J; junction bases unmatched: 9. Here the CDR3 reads CASSLEGGVFLAKNIQYF. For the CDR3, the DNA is TGCGCCAGCAGCTTGGAAGGGGGCGTTTTTCTAGCCAAAAACATTCAGTACTTC.

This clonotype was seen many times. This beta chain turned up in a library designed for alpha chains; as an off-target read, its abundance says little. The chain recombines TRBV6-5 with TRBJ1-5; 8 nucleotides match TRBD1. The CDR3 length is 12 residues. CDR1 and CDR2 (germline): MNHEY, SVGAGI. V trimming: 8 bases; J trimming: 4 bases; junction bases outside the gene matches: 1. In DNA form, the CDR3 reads TGTGCCAGCGGACAGGGAAATCAGCCCCAGCATTTT. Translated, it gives CASGQGNQPQHF.

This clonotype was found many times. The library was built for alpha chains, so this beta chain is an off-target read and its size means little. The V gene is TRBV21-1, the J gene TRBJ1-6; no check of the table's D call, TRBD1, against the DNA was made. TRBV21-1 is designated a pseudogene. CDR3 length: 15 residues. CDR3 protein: CASRKPGQTNSPLHF. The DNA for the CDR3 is TGTGCCAGCAGGAAACCGGGACAAACTAATTCACCCCTCCACTTT.

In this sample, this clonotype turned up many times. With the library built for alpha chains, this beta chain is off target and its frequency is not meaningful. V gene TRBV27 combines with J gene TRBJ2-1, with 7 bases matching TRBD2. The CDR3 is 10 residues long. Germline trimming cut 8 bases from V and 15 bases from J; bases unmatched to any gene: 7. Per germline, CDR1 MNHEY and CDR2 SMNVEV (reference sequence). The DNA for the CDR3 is TGTGCCAGCGTAGCGGGTCGGGTGTTCTTC. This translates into CASVAGRVFF.

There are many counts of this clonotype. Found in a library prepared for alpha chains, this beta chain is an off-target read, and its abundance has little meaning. CDR3 protein: CASSFSERAQETQYF. The CDR3 DNA follows: TGTGCCAGCAGCTTCAGCGAGCGGGCCCAAGAGACCCAGTACTTC. The chain carries TRBV12-3 or TRBV12-4 and TRBJ2-5; TRBD2 might be the D (6 bases). Trimming removed 6 bases from V and 1 base from J, with 15 bases in between. This CDR3 has 15 residues.

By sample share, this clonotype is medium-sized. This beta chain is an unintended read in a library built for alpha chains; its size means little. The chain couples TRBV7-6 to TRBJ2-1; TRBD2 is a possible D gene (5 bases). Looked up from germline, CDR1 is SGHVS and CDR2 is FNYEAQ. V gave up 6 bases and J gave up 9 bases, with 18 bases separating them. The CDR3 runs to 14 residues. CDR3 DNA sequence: TGTGCCAGCAGGCTAGCAGATGGCGGAGGTGAGCAGTTCTTC. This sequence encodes CASRLADGGGEQFF.

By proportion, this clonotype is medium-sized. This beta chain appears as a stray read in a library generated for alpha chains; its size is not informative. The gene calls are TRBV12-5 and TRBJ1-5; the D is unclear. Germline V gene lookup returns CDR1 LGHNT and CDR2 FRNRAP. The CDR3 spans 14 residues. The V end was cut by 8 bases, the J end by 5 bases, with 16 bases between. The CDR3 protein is CASRSDGIDQPQHF. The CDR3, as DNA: TGTGCTAGTCGGTCGGACGGGATTGATCAGCCCCAGCATTTT.

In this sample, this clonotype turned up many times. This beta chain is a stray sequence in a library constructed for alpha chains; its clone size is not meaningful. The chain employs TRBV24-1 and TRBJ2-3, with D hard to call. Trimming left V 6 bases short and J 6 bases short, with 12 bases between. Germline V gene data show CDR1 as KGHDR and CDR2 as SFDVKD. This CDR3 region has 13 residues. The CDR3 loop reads CATSWAPSDTQYF. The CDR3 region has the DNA TGTGCCACCAGTTGGGCCCCGTCGGATACGCAGTATTTT.

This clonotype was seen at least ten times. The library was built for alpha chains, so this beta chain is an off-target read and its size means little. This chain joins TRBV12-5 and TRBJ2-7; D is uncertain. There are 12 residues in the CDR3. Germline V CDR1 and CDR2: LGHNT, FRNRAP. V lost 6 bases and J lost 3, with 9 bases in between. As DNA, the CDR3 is TGTGCTAGTGGGGAAAGGGTCTACGAGCAGTACTTC. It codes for CASGERVYEQYF.

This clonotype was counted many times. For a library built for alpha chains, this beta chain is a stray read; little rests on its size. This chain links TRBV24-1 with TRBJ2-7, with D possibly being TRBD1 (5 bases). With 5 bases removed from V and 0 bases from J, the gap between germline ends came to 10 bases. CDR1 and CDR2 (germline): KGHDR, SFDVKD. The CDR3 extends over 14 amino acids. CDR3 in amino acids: CATSVDSNSYEQYF. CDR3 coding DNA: TGTGCCACCAGTGTCGACAGTAACTCCTACGAGCAGTACTTC.

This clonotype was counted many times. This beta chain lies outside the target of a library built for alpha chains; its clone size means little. The CDR3 loop is CASSLPPGGDFNSPLHF. In DNA form, the CDR3 reads TGCGCCAGCAGCCTCCCGCCGGGGGGGGATTTCAATTCACCCCTCCACTTT. The chain couples TRBV4-1 to TRBJ1-6, with D perhaps matching TRBD1 (5 bases). CDR3 length equals 17 residues. The V end lost 4 bases, the J end lost 7 bases, and 20 bases lay between the germline ends. Germline V gene data show CDR1 as MGHRA and CDR2 as YSYEKL.

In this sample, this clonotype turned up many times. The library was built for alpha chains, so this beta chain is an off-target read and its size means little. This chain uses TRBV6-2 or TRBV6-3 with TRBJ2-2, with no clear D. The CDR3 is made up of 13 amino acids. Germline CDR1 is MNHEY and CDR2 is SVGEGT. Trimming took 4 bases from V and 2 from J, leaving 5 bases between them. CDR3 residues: CASSSPNTGELFF. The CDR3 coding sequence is TGTGCCAGCAGTTCTCCCAACACCGGGGAGCTGTTTTTT.

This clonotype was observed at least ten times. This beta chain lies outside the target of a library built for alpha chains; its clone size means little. CDR3 sequence: CSARDDGGQETQYF. CDR3 bases: TGCAGTGCTAGAGATGATGGGGGACAGGAGACCCAGTACTTC. The genes are TRBV20-1 and TRBJ2-5; 7 bases match TRBD1. J lost 5 bases, V lost 0 bases, and 6 bases had no gene match. The germline CDR1 and CDR2 sequences are DFQATT and SNEGSKA (reference sequence). The CDR3 consists of 14 residues.

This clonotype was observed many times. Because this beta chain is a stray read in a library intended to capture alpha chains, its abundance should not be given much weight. CDR3 protein: CASSLQTPGLNTGELFF. CDR3 sequence (DNA): TGCGCCAGCAGCTTGCAAACTCCGGGACTTAACACCGGGGAGCTGTTTTTT. This sequence joins TRBV5-1 and TRBJ2-2, with D perhaps matching TRBD2 (6 bases). V lost 1 base and J 2 bases, leaving 15 bases between the germline ends. Germline V gene lookup returns CDR1 SGHRS and CDR2 YFSETQ. The CDR3 spans 17 residues.

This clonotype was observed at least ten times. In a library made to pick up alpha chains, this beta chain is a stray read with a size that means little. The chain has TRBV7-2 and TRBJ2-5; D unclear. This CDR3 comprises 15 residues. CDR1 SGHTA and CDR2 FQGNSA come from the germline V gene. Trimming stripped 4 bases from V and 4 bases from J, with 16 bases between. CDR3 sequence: CASSSLPQDTETQYF. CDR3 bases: TGTGCCAGCAGCTCCCTACCCCAGGATACAGAGACCCAGTACTTC. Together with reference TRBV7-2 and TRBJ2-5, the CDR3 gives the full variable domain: GAGVSQSPSNKVTEKGKDVELRCDPISGHTALYWYRQSLGQGLEFLIYFQGNSAPDKSGLPSDRFSAERTGGSVSTLTIQRTQQEDSAVYLCASSSLPQDTETQYFGPGTRLLVL.

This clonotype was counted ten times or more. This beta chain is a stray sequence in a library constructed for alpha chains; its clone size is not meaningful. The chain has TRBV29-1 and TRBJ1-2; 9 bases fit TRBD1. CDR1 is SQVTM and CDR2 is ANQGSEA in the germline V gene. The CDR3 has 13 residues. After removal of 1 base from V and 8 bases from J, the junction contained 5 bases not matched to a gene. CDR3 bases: TGCAGCGTTGAAGTGGACAGGGGCAACGGCTACACCTTC. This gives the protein CSVEVDRGNGYTF.

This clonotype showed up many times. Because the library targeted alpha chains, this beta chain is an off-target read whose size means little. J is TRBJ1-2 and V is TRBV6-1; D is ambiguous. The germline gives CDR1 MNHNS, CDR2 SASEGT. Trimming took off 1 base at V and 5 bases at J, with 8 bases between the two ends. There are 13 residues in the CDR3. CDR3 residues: CASSEVGYYGYTF. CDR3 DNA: TGTGCCAGCAGTGAAGTGGGGTATTATGGCTACACCTTC.

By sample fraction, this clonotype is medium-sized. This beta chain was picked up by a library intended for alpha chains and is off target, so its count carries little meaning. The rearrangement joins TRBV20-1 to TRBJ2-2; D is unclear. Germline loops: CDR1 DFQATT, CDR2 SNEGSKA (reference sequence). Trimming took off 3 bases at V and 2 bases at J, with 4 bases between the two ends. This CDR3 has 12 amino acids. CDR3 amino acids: CSASFNTGELFF. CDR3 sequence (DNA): TGCAGTGCTAGCTTCAACACCGGGGAGCTGTTTTTT.

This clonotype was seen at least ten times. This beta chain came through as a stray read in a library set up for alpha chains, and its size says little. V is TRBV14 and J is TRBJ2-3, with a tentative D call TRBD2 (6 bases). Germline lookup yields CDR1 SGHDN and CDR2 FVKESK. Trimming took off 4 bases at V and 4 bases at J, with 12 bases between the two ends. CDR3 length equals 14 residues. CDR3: CASSPGTASDTQYF. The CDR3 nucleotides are TGTGCCAGCAGCCCGGGGACTGCCTCAGATACGCAGTATTTT.

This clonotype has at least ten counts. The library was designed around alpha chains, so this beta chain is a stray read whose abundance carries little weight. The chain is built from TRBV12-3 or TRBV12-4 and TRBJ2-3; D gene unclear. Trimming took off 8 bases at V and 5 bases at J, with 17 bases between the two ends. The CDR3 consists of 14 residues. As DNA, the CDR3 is TGTGCCAGCGTGGATGACACCCGGCAAGATACGCAGTATTTT. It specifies CASVDDTRQDTQYF.

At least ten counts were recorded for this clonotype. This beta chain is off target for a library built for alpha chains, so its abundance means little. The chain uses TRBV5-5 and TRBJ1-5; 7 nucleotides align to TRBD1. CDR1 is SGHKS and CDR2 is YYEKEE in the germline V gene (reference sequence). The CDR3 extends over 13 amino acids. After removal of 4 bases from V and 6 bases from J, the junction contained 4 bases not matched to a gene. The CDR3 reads CASSRQGGQPQHF. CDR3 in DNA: TGTGCCAGCAGCCGACAGGGTGGTCAGCCCCAGCATTTT.

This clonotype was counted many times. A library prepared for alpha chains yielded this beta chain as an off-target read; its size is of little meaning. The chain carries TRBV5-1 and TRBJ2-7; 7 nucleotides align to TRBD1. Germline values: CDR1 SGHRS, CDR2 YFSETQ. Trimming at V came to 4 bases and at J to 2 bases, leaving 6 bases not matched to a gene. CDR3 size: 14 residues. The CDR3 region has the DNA TGCGCCAGCAGCCGCGAGGGACAGACCTACGAGCAGTACTTC. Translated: CASSREGQTYEQYF.

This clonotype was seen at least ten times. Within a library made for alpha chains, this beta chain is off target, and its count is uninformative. DNA of the CDR3: TGTGCCAGTAGGCCAGGGGAGAACACTGAAGCTTTCTTT. Encoded protein: CASRPGENTEAFF. The chain combines TRBV19 with TRBJ1-1, with D possibly TRBD1 on 6 matching bases. Per the germline V gene, CDR1 is LNHDA and CDR2 is SQIVND (reference sequence). V lost 6 bases to trimming and J lost 1 base, with 9 bases between them. CDR3 size: 13 residues.